One and the same sample provided the 25 T cell receptor beta chains below, sequenced in a study of lymphopenia after photon versus proton radiotherapy. Produced via immunoSEQ multiplex PCR; TCRdb's table is partial and in-frame only. The data show 55,000 to 75,000 clones, with approximately 91% seen just once and 2.9% held by the top ten. The sample consisted of peripheral blood, taken from a patient treated with photon-based radiotherapy. The source is a woman in her 70s with pancreatic cancer.

CDR3 loop: CASSLAGAPFGETQYF. The CDR3 DNA is TGTGCCAGCAGTCTAGCGGGAGCCCCTTTTGGGGAGACCCAGTACTTC. The chain has TRBV9 and TRBJ2-5; TRBD2 agrees at 10 bases. This CDR3 contains 16 residues. Per the germline V gene, CDR1 is SGDLS and CDR2 is YYNGEE. The junction had 12 bases not matched to a gene; V was cut back by 5 bases and J by 5 bases.

The chain employs TRBV4-2 and TRBJ1-5, with 7 bases matching TRBD1. Germline loops: CDR1 LGHNA, CDR2 YNFKEQ. V was clipped by 0 bases and J by 10 bases; unmatched bases: 9. The CDR3 is 15 residues long. As DNA, the CDR3 is TGTGCCAGCAGCCAAGAACAACAGGGGCTGCGTCCCCAGCATTTT. Translating it yields CASSQEQQGLRPQHF.

This clone showed up just once. This chain uses TRBV19 with TRBJ2-1, with D tentatively TRBD2 (5 bases). V lost 7 bases to trimming and J lost 8 bases, with 12 bases between them. CDR3 size: 12 residues. From germline, CDR1 is LNHDA and CDR2 SQIVND (reference sequence). The CDR3, as DNA: TGTGCCAGTAAGGGTGGGGAGTATGAGCAGTTCTTC. Translation gives CASKGGEYEQFF.

V usage is TRBV6-1 and J usage is TRBJ1-5; D not resolved. The CDR3 length is 15 residues. From germline, CDR1 is MNHNS and CDR2 SASEGT. V lost 1 base and J 6 bases, leaving 13 bases between the germline ends. In DNA, the CDR3 is TGTGCCAGCAGTGAAGGAGGCCAGCTGGGTCAGCCCCAGCATTTT. Protein sequence: CASSEGGQLGQPQHF.

In this sample, this clone turned up a few times. The chain employs TRBV28 and TRBJ1-5; a possible D gene is TRBD1 (6 bases). This CDR3 is 18 amino acids long. Trimming stripped 8 bases from V and 5 bases from J, with 28 bases between. Germline assignment: CDR1 MDHEN and CDR2 SYDVKM. CDR3 in amino acids: CASFLGRTAVIAHQPQHF. The CDR3 nucleotides read TGTGCCAGCTTCCTGGGGAGGACAGCCGTCATAGCTCATCAGCCCCAGCATTTT.

The chain employs TRBV6-1 and TRBJ1-1, with 7 bases identical to TRBD1. CDR1 is MNHNS and CDR2 is SASEGT in the germline V gene. The CDR3 loop spans 13 amino acids. V dropped 7 bases and J dropped 8; count of bases not matched to a gene: 10. This CDR3 reads CASTALTGEEAFF. The CDR3 coding sequence is TGTGCCAGCACCGCCCTAACAGGGGAAGAAGCTTTCTTT.

The chain employs TRBV20-1 and TRBJ2-1; possible D gene TRBD1, 6 bases. The CDR3 covers 11 residues. Germline loops: CDR1 DFQATT, CDR2 SNEGSKA (reference sequence). CDR3 sequence (DNA): TGCAGCCCTACTGGGGGCGGTGAGCAGTTCTTC. It specifies CSPTGGGEQFF.

V and J are TRBV7-9 and TRBJ1-2; D is undetermined. In germline, CDR1 is SEHNR, CDR2 FQNEAQ (reference sequence). V dropped 5 bases and J dropped 5 bases, with 15 bases sitting between them. CDR3 length equals 14 residues. The CDR3 spells CASSPRSSGYGYTF. The DNA for the CDR3 is TGTGCCAGCAGCCCCAGGAGCAGTGGTTATGGCTACACCTTC.

The rearrangement uses TRBV10-1 and TRBJ1-5; D is perhaps TRBD1 (5 bases). The V gene lost 3 bases and the J gene lost 5 bases, with 11 bases spanning the gap. CDR1 and CDR2 from the germline V gene are WNHNN and SYGVQD (reference sequence). CDR3 length: 14 residues. The CDR3 DNA is TGCGCCAGCAGTGAAGGTCGGGGGTATCAGCCCCAGCATTTT. It encodes CASSEGRGYQPQHF.

Only one count was recorded for this clone. The chain is built from TRBV19 and TRBJ1-3, with a weak D call TRBD1 (6 bases). There are 14 residues in the CDR3. The V gene lost 1 base and the J gene lost 8 bases, with 12 bases spanning the gap. The germline gives CDR1 LNHDA, CDR2 SQIVND (reference sequence). The CDR3 DNA is TGTGCCAGTAGTATAGGAGCTGCAGGGGACACCATATATTTT. Amino acids: CASSIGAAGDTIYF.

V usage is TRBV11-1 and J usage is TRBJ2-7; 9 nucleotides match TRBD1. The germline V gene has CDR1 SGHAT and CDR2 FQDESV (reference sequence). This CDR3 region has 14 residues. V lost 1 base and J lost 4; bases outside the gene matches: 2. For the CDR3, the DNA is TGTGCCAGCAGCTTAGACAGGGGGCTTTACGAGCAGTACTTC. Translation: CASSLDRGLYEQYF.

The chain couples TRBV11-3 to TRBJ2-7; 11 bases line up with TRBD1. J lost 5 bases, V lost 4 bases, and 7 bases had no gene match. CDR1 is SGHNT, CDR2 YENEEA, per germline. The CDR3 is 15 amino acids. The CDR3 DNA is TGTGCCAGCAGCTGGTACGGACAGGGGGCAGACGAGCAGTACTTC. This gives the protein CASSWYGQGADEQYF.

The CDR3 reads CASNHRIYPNQPQHF. CDR3 nucleotide sequence: TGTGCCAGTAATCACAGAATTTACCCCAATCAGCCCCAGCATTTT. This chain joins TRBV19 and TRBJ1-5, with D uncertain. The germline gives CDR1 LNHDA, CDR2 SQIVND (reference sequence). The V end lost 7 bases, the J end lost 3 bases, and 16 bases lay between the germline ends. The CDR3 covers 15 residues. Full variable domain (rest looked up from reference TRBV19 and TRBJ1-5): DGGITQSPKYLFRKEGQNVTLSCEQNLNHDAMYWYRQDPGQGLRLIYYSQIVNDFQKGDIAEGYSVSREKKESFPLTVTSAQKNPTAFYLCASNHRIYPNQPQHFGDGTRLSIL.

The gene calls are TRBV27 and TRBJ2-1; the D is unclear. V was cut by 5 bases and J by 7 bases, with 12 bases left in between. The CDR3 contains 13 residues. CDR1 is MNHEY and CDR2 is SMNVEV in the germline V gene (reference sequence). Here the CDR3 DNA reads TGTGCCAGCAGTCCGTCACAGAGGAATGAGCAGTTCTTC. Amino acid sequence: CASSPSQRNEQFF.

This rearrangement joins TRBV29-1 to TRBJ2-3; 7 bases align to TRBD2. V lost 4 bases to trimming and J lost 2 bases; unmatched junction nucleotides: 3. Germline V gives CDR1 SQVTM, CDR2 ANQGSEA. This CDR3 has 13 amino acids. This CDR3 is CSVGGRATDTQYF. CDR3 nucleotides: TGCAGCGTTGGGGGGAGGGCCACAGATACGCAGTATTTT.

The chain carries TRBV6-6 and TRBJ2-1, with D hard to call. The ends were cut back, 6 bases at V and 10 bases at J, with 13 bases in the middle. This CDR3 spans 12 amino acids. Germline CDR1 MNHNY, CDR2 SVGAGI (reference sequence). The CDR3 nucleotides are TGTGCCAGCAGCCGCGTAGGCAGGGAGCAGTTCTTC. As protein: CASSRVGREQFF.

V is TRBV19 and J is TRBJ2-2; TRBD2 matches 7 bases. The V and J ends lost 5 bases and 3 bases, in that order; junction bases with no gene match: 3. The germline CDR1 and CDR2 sequences are LNHDA and SQIVND (reference sequence). The CDR3 has 14 residues. The chain's CDR3 is CASSASGDTGELFF. For the CDR3, the DNA is TGTGCCAGTAGTGCTAGCGGCGACACCGGGGAGCTGTTTTTT.

The chain uses TRBV28 and TRBJ1-5; possible D gene TRBD1, 6 bases. The V gene lost 5 bases and the J gene lost 4 bases, with 12 bases spanning the gap. The germline CDR1 and CDR2 sequences are MDHEN and SYDVKM. The CDR3 runs 14 residues. The CDR3 DNA is TGTGCCAGCAGTCACGGACAGCGAAATCAGCCCCAGCATTTT. Translation: CASSHGQRNQPQHF.

Only a few counts were recorded for this clone. The V call is TRBV19, the J call TRBJ1-2; 11 nucleotides align to TRBD1. With 9 bases clipped from V and 3 bases from J, the junction kept 6 bases outside the gene matches. The CDR3 consists of 14 residues. Germline CDR1 is LNHDA and CDR2 is SQIVND (reference sequence). The DNA for the CDR3 is TGTGCCAGCAGACCGGGACAGGGGGACTATGGCTACACCTTC. Translated: CASRPGQGDYGYTF.

The chain carries TRBV7-2 and TRBJ1-1; D may be TRBD1 (5 bases). The CDR3 totals 13 residues. The V end lost 5 bases, the J end lost 1 base, and 8 bases lay between the germline ends. CDR1 is SGHTA, CDR2 FQGNSA, per germline. The CDR3 coding sequence is TGTGCCAGCAGCGTTCAGGGGAACACTGAAGCTTTCTTT. Translated: CASSVQGNTEAFF.

V usage is TRBV5-1 and J usage is TRBJ2-7; 10 bases match TRBD1. CDR3 size: 17 residues. Germline trimming cut 4 bases from V and 3 bases from J; bases unmatched to any gene: 13. Germline-derived CDR1 and CDR2 are SGHRS and YFSETQ. CDR3 nucleotide sequence: TGCGCCAGCAGCCACCCGGGGGACAGGACAGGGGGCTACGAGCAGTACTTC. Residues: CASSHPGDRTGGYEQYF.

This clone occurred once. The chain has TRBV19 and TRBJ1-2, with a tentative D call TRBD1 (6 bases). Germline lookup yields CDR1 LNHDA and CDR2 SQIVND (reference sequence). CDR3 length equals 15 residues. With 2 bases removed from V and 6 bases from J, the gap between germline ends came to 16 bases. The CDR3 region is CASSILWDWTDGYTF. CDR3 nucleotide sequence: TGTGCCAGTAGTATACTTTGGGACTGGACAGATGGCTACACCTTC.

CDR3 DNA sequence: TGTGCCAGCAGCTTGGAGGACGCAGGGGTCGGCTATGGCTACACCTTC. It specifies CASSLEDAGVGYGYTF. The V and J genes are TRBV5-5 and TRBJ1-2; a possible D gene is TRBD1 (6 bases). The CDR3 extends over 16 amino acids. CDR1 and CDR2 from the germline V gene are SGHKS and YYEKEE (reference sequence). V was cut by 0 bases and J by 4 bases, with 16 bases left in between.

This clone rates as medium-sized. The chain recombines TRBV7-9 with TRBJ1-3; D may be TRBD1 (6 bases). CDR3 length equals 15 residues. Looked up from germline, CDR1 is SEHNR and CDR2 is FQNEAQ (reference sequence). Trimming cost V 4 bases and J 3 bases, with 13 bases left between them. The chain's CDR3 is CASSSNRVDGNTIYF. The CDR3, as DNA: TGTGCCAGCAGCTCGAACAGGGTTGATGGAAACACCATATATTTT.

V gene TRBV18 combines with J gene TRBJ2-1; 11 bases are shared with TRBD1. Germline CDR1 reads KGHSH; CDR2 reads LQKENI. J lost 7 bases, V lost 5 bases, and 7 bases had no gene match. The CDR3 sequence is 15 residues long. The CDR3 here is CASSGDRGILNEQFF. The CDR3 region has the DNA TGTGCCAGCTCAGGGGACAGGGGGATTTTGAATGAGCAGTTCTTC.